This TCR beta chain was captured by sequencing in a study of PD-1 blockade in classical Hodgkin lymphoma. Whole-study results and caveats: Newly diagnosed patients were reported to exhibit reduced baseline TCR diversity relative to healthy donors. Anyone who began nivolumab under 1 year after ASCT was excluded.

Sequencing was performed with immunoSEQ multiplex PCR; in TCRdb, only in-frame clones are kept and a portion is missing. Here the sample spans around 92,000 clones, 83% being singletons. This CDR3 has 11 residues. V was trimmed by 4 bases and J by 7 bases, leaving 7 bases between them. CDR1 is GTSNPN and CDR2 is SVGIG in the germline V gene (reference sequence). As to this clone: The target antigen is unknown.

As to time point: cycle 4 day 1 (C4D1), after more than 5 weeks of nivolumab. All patients experienced relapse after autologous stem cell transplantation, and brentuximab vedotin exposure was variable. The J gene is TRBJ2-2, the V gene TRBV30, with D possibly being TRBD1 (5 bases). The sequence came from a human donor with classical Hodgkin lymphoma. This specimen was peripheral blood mononuclear cells (PBMCs), taken before the fourth cycle of nivolumab. The CDR3 bases are TGTGCCTGGAAAGGGGACGGGGAGCTGTTTTTT. Translated: CAWKGDGELFF.